The 6 T cell receptor beta chains in this list originate from one sample, sequenced in a study of cytomegalovirus exposure and HLA in healthy donors. The PCR was carried out with 60 Vbeta primers and 13 Jbeta primers. Sequencing was performed with immunoSEQ multiplex PCR; in TCRdb, only in-frame clones are kept and a portion is missing. The top ten hold around 6% of the sample, which has over 150,000 clones, 80% seen once. The specimen was PBMCs. All receptors derive from a woman in her thirties or forties in good health and CMV-seropositive.

The CDR3 sequence is CAILQGSSYNEQFF. The CDR3 nucleotides read TGTGCCATTCTACAGGGCAGCTCCTACAATGAGCAGTTCTTC. This chain links TRBV2 with TRBJ2-1; weak D call: TRBD1 (6 bases). This CDR3 comprises 14 residues. The V gene lost 10 bases and the J gene lost 0 bases, with 13 bases spanning the gap. Germline V gives CDR1 SNHLY, CDR2 FYNNEI.

The J gene is TRBJ1-2, the V gene TRBV27; D may be TRBD1 (6 bases). Germline CDR1 reads MNHEY; CDR2 reads SMNVEV (reference sequence). Trimming pared 0 bases from V and 8 bases from J, leaving 16 bases between. The CDR3 is made up of 15 amino acids. The chain's CDR3 is CASSLSPRGAEGYTF. The CDR3 DNA sequence: TGTGCCAGCAGTTTATCCCCGCGGGGGGCGGAGGGCTACACCTTC.

This rearrangement joins TRBV19 to TRBJ2-1, with 7 positions matching TRBD2. The CDR3 loop spans 14 amino acids. Germline CDR1 is LNHDA and CDR2 is SQIVND (reference sequence). Germline trimming cut 1 base from V and 10 bases from J; bases unmatched to any gene: 7. Here the CDR3 DNA reads TGTGCCAGTAGTATAGGACGGGGGAGGGTGGAGCAGTTCTTC. Its translation is CASSIGRGRVEQFF.

The chain combines TRBV6-6 with TRBJ2-7; D unclear. Looked up from germline, CDR1 is MNHNY and CDR2 is SVGAGI (reference sequence). V lost 5 bases, J lost 9 bases, and 26 bases lay in between. The CDR3 totals 16 residues. The CDR3 loop is CASSRTSPIATLRQYF. The DNA for the CDR3 is TGTGCCAGCAGTAGAACGTCCCCCATCGCAACCTTGAGGCAGTACTTC.

The chain combines TRBV5-1 with TRBJ2-5, with 11 bases fitting TRBD2. The V and J ends lost 5 bases and 2 bases, in that order; junction bases with no gene match: 14. This CDR3 has 18 amino acids. Per the germline V gene, CDR1 is SGHRS and CDR2 is YFSETQ. In nucleotides, the CDR3 is TGCGCCAGCAGAAAACAGGGAGGGACTAGCGGATTTCAAGAGACCCAGTACTTC. Protein sequence: CASRKQGGTSGFQETQYF.

In regard to this clone: The sample carries other DNA sequences with the same CDR3. The chain is built from TRBV5-1 and TRBJ2-1; 7 bases are a match to TRBD2. J was trimmed by 3 bases and V by 0 bases; bases with no gene match: 9. From germline, CDR1 is SGHRS and CDR2 YFSETQ. This CDR3 region has 17 residues. The CDR3 DNA is TGCGCCAGCAGCTTGGCCTCATCGGGCGGGAGCTACAATGAGCAGTTCTTC. This gives the protein CASSLASSGGSYNEQFF.